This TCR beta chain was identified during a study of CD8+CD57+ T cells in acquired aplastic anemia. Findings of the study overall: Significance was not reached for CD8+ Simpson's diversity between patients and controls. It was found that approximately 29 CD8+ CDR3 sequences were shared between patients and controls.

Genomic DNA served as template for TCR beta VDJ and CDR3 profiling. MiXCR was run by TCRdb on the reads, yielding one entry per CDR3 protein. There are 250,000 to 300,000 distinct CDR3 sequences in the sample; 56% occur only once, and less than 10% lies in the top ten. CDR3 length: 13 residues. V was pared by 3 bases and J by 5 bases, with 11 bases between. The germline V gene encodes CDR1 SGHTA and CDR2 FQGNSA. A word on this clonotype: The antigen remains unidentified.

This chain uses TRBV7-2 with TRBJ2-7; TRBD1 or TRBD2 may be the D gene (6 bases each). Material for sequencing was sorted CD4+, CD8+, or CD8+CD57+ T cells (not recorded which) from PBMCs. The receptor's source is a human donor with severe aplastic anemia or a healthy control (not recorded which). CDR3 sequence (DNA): TGTGCCAGCAGCTTGTTCGGGGGCCACGAGCAGTACTTC. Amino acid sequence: CASSLFGGHEQYF. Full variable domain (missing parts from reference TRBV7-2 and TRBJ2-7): GAGVSQSPSNKVTEKGKDVELRCDPISGHTALYWYRQSLGQGLEFLIYFQGNSAPDKSGLPSDRFSAERTGGSVSTLTIQRTQQEDSAVYLCASSLFGGHEQYFGPGTRLTVT.